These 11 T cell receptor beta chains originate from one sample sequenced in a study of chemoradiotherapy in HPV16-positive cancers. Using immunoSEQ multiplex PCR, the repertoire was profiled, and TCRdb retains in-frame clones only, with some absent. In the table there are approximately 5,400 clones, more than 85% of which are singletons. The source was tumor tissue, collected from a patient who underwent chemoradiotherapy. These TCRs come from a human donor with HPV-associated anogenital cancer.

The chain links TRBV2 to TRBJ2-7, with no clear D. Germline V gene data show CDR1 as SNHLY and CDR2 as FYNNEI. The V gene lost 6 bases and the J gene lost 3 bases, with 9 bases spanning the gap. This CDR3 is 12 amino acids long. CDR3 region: CASSFDGYEQYF. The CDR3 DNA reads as TGTGCCAGCAGCTTCGACGGCTACGAGCAGTACTTC.

The DNA for the CDR3 is TGTGCCAGCAGTTTATCAAACACCATATATTTT. It codes for CASSLSNTIYF. The chain employs TRBV28 and TRBJ1-3; D is ambiguous. CDR3 length equals 11 residues. Germline V gene data show CDR1 as MDHEN and CDR2 as SYDVKM. V gave up 1 base and J gave up 6 bases, with 1 base separating them.

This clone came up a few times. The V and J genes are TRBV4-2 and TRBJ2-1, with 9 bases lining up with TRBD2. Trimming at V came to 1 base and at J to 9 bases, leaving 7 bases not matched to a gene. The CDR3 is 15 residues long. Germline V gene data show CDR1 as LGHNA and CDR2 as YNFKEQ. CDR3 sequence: CASSQVGSGSTEQFF. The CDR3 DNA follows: TGTGCCAGCAGCCAAGTCGGTAGCGGGAGCACTGAGCAGTTCTTC.

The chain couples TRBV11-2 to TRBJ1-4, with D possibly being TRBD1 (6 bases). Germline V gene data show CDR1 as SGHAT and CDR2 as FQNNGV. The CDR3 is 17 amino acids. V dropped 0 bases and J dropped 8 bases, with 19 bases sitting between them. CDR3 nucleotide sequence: TGTGCCAGCAGCTTAGATTACACCACAGGGAATTCGGAAAAACTGTTTTTT. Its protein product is CASSLDYTTGNSEKLFF.

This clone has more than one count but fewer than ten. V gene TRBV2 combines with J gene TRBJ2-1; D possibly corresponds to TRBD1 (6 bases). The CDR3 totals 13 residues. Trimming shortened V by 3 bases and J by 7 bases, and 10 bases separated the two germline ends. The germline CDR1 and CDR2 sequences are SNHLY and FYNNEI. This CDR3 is CASSEQGFNEQFF. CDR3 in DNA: TGTGCCAGCAGTGAGCAGGGGTTTAATGAGCAGTTCTTC.

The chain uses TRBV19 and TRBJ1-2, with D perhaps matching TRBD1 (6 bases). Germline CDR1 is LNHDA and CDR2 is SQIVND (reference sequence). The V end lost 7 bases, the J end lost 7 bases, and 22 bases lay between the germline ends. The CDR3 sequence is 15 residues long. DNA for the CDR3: TGTGCCAGTATGGAGGCGGGGGGCTTAGGCGGTGGCTACACCTTC. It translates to CASMEAGGLGGGYTF.

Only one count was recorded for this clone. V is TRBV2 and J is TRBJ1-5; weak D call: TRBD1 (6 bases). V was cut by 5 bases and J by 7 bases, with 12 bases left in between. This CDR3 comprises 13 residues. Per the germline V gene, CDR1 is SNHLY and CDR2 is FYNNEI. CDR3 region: CASSTGLWQPQHF. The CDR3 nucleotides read TGTGCCAGCAGTACAGGGTTGTGGCAGCCCCAGCATTTT.

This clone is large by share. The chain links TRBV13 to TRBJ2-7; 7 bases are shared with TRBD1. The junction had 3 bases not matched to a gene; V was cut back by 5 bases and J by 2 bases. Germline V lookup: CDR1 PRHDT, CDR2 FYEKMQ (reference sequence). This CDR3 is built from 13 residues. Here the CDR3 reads CASSGQGAYEQYF. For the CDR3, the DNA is TGTGCCAGCAGCGGGCAGGGGGCCTACGAGCAGTACTTC.

The CDR3 is CATRKSGTGETQYF. DNA for the CDR3: TGTGCCACCAGGAAAAGCGGGACGGGGGAGACCCAGTACTTC. This rearrangement joins TRBV15 to TRBJ2-5; 7 bases agree with TRBD2. The CDR3 spans 14 residues. Germline CDR1 and CDR2: LNHNV and YYDKDF (reference sequence). The V and J ends lost 6 bases and 5 bases, in that order; junction bases with no gene match: 9.

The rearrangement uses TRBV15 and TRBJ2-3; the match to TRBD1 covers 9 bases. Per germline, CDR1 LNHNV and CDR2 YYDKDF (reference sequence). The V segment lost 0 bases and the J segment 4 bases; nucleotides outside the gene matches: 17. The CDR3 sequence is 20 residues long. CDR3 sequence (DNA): TGTGCCACCAGCAGAGATCTCTTAGAAATGGGACAGGGAGGTGCAGATACGCAGTATTTT. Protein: CATSRDLLEMGQGGADTQYF. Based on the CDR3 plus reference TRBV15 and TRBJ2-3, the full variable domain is DAMVIQNPRYQVTQFGKPVTLSCSQTLNHNVMYWYQQKSSQAPKLLFHYYDKDFNNEADTPDNFQSRRPNTSFCFLDIRSPGLGDTAMYLCATSRDLLEMGQGGADTQYFGPGTRLTVL.

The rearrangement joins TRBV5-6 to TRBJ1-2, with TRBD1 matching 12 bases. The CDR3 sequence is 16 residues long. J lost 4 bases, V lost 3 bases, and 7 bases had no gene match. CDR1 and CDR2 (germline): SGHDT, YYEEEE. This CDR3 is CASSYLGTGGGYGYTF. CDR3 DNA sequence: TGTGCCAGCAGCTACCTTGGGACAGGGGGCGGCTATGGCTACACCTTC.